Sequencing of this T cell receptor beta chain was carried out in a study of CD8 T cells in Susac syndrome. The CDR3 has 15 residues. V lost 5 bases and J lost 0, with 11 bases in between. Germline values: CDR1 KGHSH, CDR2 LQKENI. As concerns this clonotype: The target antigen is unknown.

Study conclusions and caveats: Among active patients and in TEMRA cells, CD8+ clonal expansion in Susac reached its peak.

TCR beta sequencing was performed on blood CD8+ and CD4+ T cells. After extraction with the RNeasy kit, about 0.5 to 1 ug of the RNA was reverse transcribed using random hexamers. One entry per CDR3 protein results from TCRdb running MiXCR on the immunoSEQ multiplex PCR reads. The sample contains 70,000 to 100,000 distinct CDR3 sequences, about 96% of which appear only once. Sequencing input: CD8+ T cells from PBMCs. The chain links TRBV18 to TRBJ1-5; the D is unclear. This receptor was obtained from a human donor with Susac syndrome. CDR3 in amino acids: CASSSDGYSNQPQHF. The CDR3 DNA reads TGTGCCAGCTCATCGGACGGCTATAGCAATCAGCCCCAGCATTTT.